This T cell receptor (beta chain) was obtained from a study of blood T cells in healthy people across ages. Points from the study as a whole: It was found that TCR beta diversity correlated strongly with the percentage of naive T cells.

The authors isolated at least 7 million PBMCs per sample. On this clonotype: The antigen remains undetermined.

The CDR3 is 15 residues long. Germline V lookup: CDR1 MGHRA, CDR2 YSYEKL. V gave up 4 bases and J gave up 4 bases, with 14 bases separating them. Sample-barcoded 5' priming and a J-beta primer mix drove a second PCR of about 6 to 12 cycles. TCRdb reanalysed the 5' RACE reads using MiXCR and keeps one entry per CDR3 protein. The sample includes 650,000 to 1,000,000 distinct CDR3 sequences, about 37% of them seen just once. The chain recombines TRBV4-1 with TRBJ1-5; tentatively, D is TRBD1 (6 bases). The sequenced sample consisted of blood. The sequence came from a young man in good health. In nucleotides, the CDR3 is TGCGCCAGCAGCCCCCATGGGGGACAAAATCAGCCCCAGCATTTT. This sequence encodes CASSPHGGQNQPQHF.